This T cell receptor (beta chain) originates from a study of human T cells and chemical hapten exposure. Study summary: Per-sample variation in TCR yield stemmed mainly from small pooled library volume differences. General observations from the study: Counts of TCRs above 1 in 1000 frequency stayed unchanged with DPC sensitization.

Time point noted: healthy volunteer bleed at 2 weeks. It was from unfractionated whole blood that total RNA was extracted. Each cDNA molecule in the library carried unique molecular identifiers. Original methodology: Samples ranged from 23,224 to 690,600 TCRs, with a median of approximately 90,000. One entry per CDR3 protein results from TCRdb running MiXCR on the RACE reads. Clone size and V and J calls follow TCRdb, not the original study. In the table there are 80,000 to 100,000 distinct CDR3 sequences, approximately 8.2% of which are singletons. This clonotype was seen repeatedly, ten times or more. Its antigen is unidentified. Germline V gene lookup returns CDR1 MDHEN and CDR2 SYDVKM. This CDR3 has 12 amino acids. The V end was cut by 8 bases, the J end by 3 bases, with 9 bases between.

The rearrangement joins TRBV28 to TRBJ2-3; tentative D call: TRBD2 (5 bases). This sequence was found in a female donor in good health. Some clones in this sample may be carry-over from other donors' samples. Sequenced material: whole blood. CDR3 amino acids: CASGSVTDTQYF. CDR3 nucleotides: TGTGCCAGCGGTAGCGTTACAGATACGCAGTATTTT.